Sequencing of this T cell receptor (beta chain) was carried out in a study of naive and memory T cell subsets. Findings and limits, study-wide: Naive repertoires, especially CD8, held a few larger clonotypes, possibly memory cells re-expressing CD45RA.

Germline V CDR1 and CDR2: SGHRS, YFSETQ. V was pared by 2 bases and J by 0 bases, with 4 bases of the junction left unmatched. The CDR3 runs 16 residues. As concerns this clonotype: The antigen remains unidentified.

An equimolar mix of two oligonucleotides served as the beta constant-region primer for TRBC1 and TRBC2. Four rounds of PCR amplified the ligated cDNA using nested alpha and beta constant-region primers plus SP2. TCRdb passed the UMI-ligation and nested PCR reads through MiXCR, listing each CDR3 protein once. Among roughly 150,000 distinct CDR3 sequences, roughly a fifth were seen once, and the ten largest hold around 0.63%. The V call is TRBV5-1, the J call TRBJ1-4; 7 bases agree with TRBD1. The clonotype originates from a human donor in good health. Sequenced sample: naive CD8+ T cells from blood. This chain's CDR3 is CASSFRGYATNEKLFF. DNA of the CDR3: TGCGCCAGCAGCTTCAGGGGGTATGCAACTAATGAAAAACTGTTTTTT.